The 14 T cell receptor beta chains below come from one sample, sequenced in a study of a mutant IDH1 vaccine in newly diagnosed glioma. Noted time point: week 23, last vaccination. Doses comprised 300 ug of mutant IDH1 20-mer peptide each, plus topical imiquimod. These receptors have no known antigen. Sequenced by immunoSEQ multiplex PCR; TCRdb stores in-frame clones only, minus some. The profile shows some 80,000 clones, more than 80% of them singletons. The sequenced sample was PBMCs, obtained from a glioma patient whose treatment included an IDH1 peptide vaccine. These receptors all stem from a woman aged 45 to 65 with glioma.

This sequence joins TRBV19 and TRBJ2-7; D is perhaps TRBD1 (6 bases). Germline lookup yields CDR1 LNHDA and CDR2 SQIVND (reference sequence). The V end lost 7 bases, the J end lost 0 bases, and 19 bases lay between the germline ends. The CDR3 runs 16 residues. The CDR3 DNA sequence: TGTGCCAGTAAAAAGGGGGTAGCGACGAGCTCCTACGAGCAGTACTTC. The encoded protein is CASKKGVATSSYEQYF.

This clone was counted only a few times. The chain uses TRBV5-6 and TRBJ1-5; D is ambiguous. Germline V gene data show CDR1 as SGHDT and CDR2 as YYEEEE. Trimming cost V 0 bases and J 9 bases, with 10 bases left between them. The CDR3 has 13 residues. The CDR3 protein is CASSLGALGPQHF. The CDR3, as DNA: TGTGCCAGCAGCTTGGGGGCGTTAGGGCCCCAGCATTTT.

The V gene is TRBV6-5, the J gene TRBJ2-3; possibly TRBD1 for D (5 bases). The germline V gene encodes CDR1 MNHEY and CDR2 SVGAGI. The V end lost 0 bases, the J end lost 1 base, and 11 bases lay between the germline ends. This CDR3 is built from 16 residues. The CDR3 spells CASSYSSVGGTDTQYF. As DNA, the CDR3 is TGTGCCAGCAGTTACTCGAGTGTAGGGGGCACAGATACGCAGTATTTT.

V and J are TRBV10-2 and TRBJ1-2; D is unresolved. Germline values: CDR1 WSHSY, CDR2 SAAADI. The CDR3 runs to 13 residues. The V and J ends lost 0 bases and 4 bases respectively, with 6 bases between them. CDR3 nucleotide sequence: TGCGCCAGCAGTGAGTCGGACGGCTATGGCTACACCTTC. Amino acids: CASSESDGYGYTF.

The chain links TRBV18 to TRBJ2-1; D unresolved. V dropped 6 bases and J dropped 7 bases, with 13 bases sitting between them. The CDR3 is 13 residues long. The germline gives CDR1 KGHSH, CDR2 LQKENI. The CDR3 protein is CASSRDGWNEQFF. The CDR3 nucleotides read TGTGCCAGCTCCCGTGATGGGTGGAATGAGCAGTTCTTC.

This clone was observed once. The rearrangement links TRBV7-9 to TRBJ2-3; no clear D. This CDR3 spans 14 amino acids. Trimming removed 5 bases from V and 0 bases from J, with 9 bases in between. CDR1 and CDR2 from the germline V gene are SEHNR and FQNEAQ (reference sequence). The CDR3 reads CASSPPTSTDTQYF. CDR3 nucleotide sequence: TGTGCCAGCAGCCCCCCCACTAGCACAGATACGCAGTATTTT.

The rearrangement uses TRBV5-4 and TRBJ2-7; the D call may be TRBD1 or TRBD2 (7 bases each). The germline V and J ends were trimmed by 2 bases and 2 bases, with 14 bases remaining between them. Germline V gene data show CDR1 as SGHNT and CDR2 as YYREEE (reference sequence). The CDR3 has 15 amino acids. CDR3 DNA: TGTGCCAGCAGCTTCAGACAGGGAGGGACCTACGAGCAGTACTTC. Encoded protein: CASSFRQGGTYEQYF.

J is TRBJ2-1 and V is TRBV5-1, with D possibly TRBD2 on 5 matching bases. V was clipped by 4 bases and J by 9 bases, with 26 bases between them. This CDR3 spans 17 amino acids. Germline V gene sequence: CDR1 SGHRS, CDR2 YFSETQ. CDR3 coding DNA: TGCGCCAGCAGCAGGATTACCGGACCACCCCGGGATGGTGAGCAGTTCTTC. Translating it yields CASSRITGPPRDGEQFF.

V and J are TRBV4-1 and TRBJ1-3; D call uncertain. Germline lookup yields CDR1 MGHRA and CDR2 YSYEKL. There are 15 residues in the CDR3. Trimming pared 0 bases from V and 4 bases from J, leaving 10 bases between. This CDR3 reads CASSQDDLLGNTIYF. CDR3 nucleotide sequence: TGCGCCAGCAGCCAAGATGACCTCCTGGGAAACACCATATATTTT.

The rearrangement joins TRBV4-1 to TRBJ1-4; D is uncertain. The germline V gene has CDR1 MGHRA and CDR2 YSYEKL. The CDR3 loop spans 15 amino acids. Deletions cut 5 bases from V and 8 bases from J, with 18 bases between. The CDR3 DNA sequence: TGCGCCAGCAGCGACCGGGCCCAGGTACAGGAAAAACTGTTTTTT. It specifies CASSDRAQVQEKLFF.

This clone was counted once. The CDR3 region is CALNGGARHGYTF. The DNA for the CDR3 is TGTGCCTTAAATGGGGGCGCCCGCCATGGCTACACCTTC. The V gene is TRBV28, the J gene TRBJ1-2; D is possibly TRBD1 (6 bases). V was trimmed by 11 bases and J by 6 bases, leaving 19 bases between them. This CDR3 has 13 amino acids. Germline V gives CDR1 MDHEN, CDR2 SYDVKM.

V gene TRBV5-1 combines with J gene TRBJ1-1, with D perhaps TRBD1 (5 bases). V was shortened by 1 base and J by 1 base, with 17 bases between the two germline ends. The germline V gene has CDR1 SGHRS and CDR2 YFSETQ. The CDR3 runs to 17 residues. The CDR3 bases are TGCGCCAGCAGCTTGTATGGGGGATCGGGCGGGAACACTGAAGCTTTCTTT. It is translated as CASSLYGGSGGNTEAFF.

The chain carries TRBV27 and TRBJ2-1, with no clear D. Germline V gene lookup returns CDR1 MNHEY and CDR2 SMNVEV (reference sequence). Between the trimmed V and J ends, which lost 0 bases and 10 bases, there was a span of 7 bases. The CDR3 has 12 residues. This CDR3 reads CASSLSGLEQFF. CDR3 nucleotides: TGTGCCAGCAGTTTATCGGGTTTAGAGCAGTTCTTC.

This clone has just one count. This sequence joins TRBV7-9 and TRBJ2-1; 13 bases fit TRBD2. The CDR3 loop spans 17 amino acids. The germline V gene encodes CDR1 SEHNR and CDR2 FQNEAQ (reference sequence). The J segment lost 3 bases and the V segment lost 1 base, leaving 3 bases of the junction unmatched. CDR3 in amino acids: CASSLVWTSGSYNEQFF. The DNA for the CDR3 is TGTGCCAGCAGCTTAGTGTGGACTAGCGGGAGCTACAATGAGCAGTTCTTC. Looking up the rest from reference TRBV7-9 and TRBJ2-1 gives the full variable domain: DTGVSQNPRHKITKRGQNVTFRCDPISEHNRLYWYRQTLGQGPEFLTYFQNEAQLEKSRLLSDRFSAERPKGSFSTLEIQRTEQGDSAMYLCASSLVWTSGSYNEQFFGPGTRLTVL.